Below are 4 T cell receptor beta chains sequenced from a single sample in a study of blood T cell repertoires in COVID-19. Only in-frame clones appear in the TCRdb table, and some are missing; sequencing was by immunoSEQ multiplex PCR. The profile shows about 120,000 clones, roughly 83% of them singletons. The sequenced sample was peripheral blood. The receptor set was obtained from a man under 40 with acute or convalescent COVID-19.

This chain uses TRBV7-3 with TRBJ2-3; TRBD2 matches at 12 bases. J gave up 6 bases and V 0 bases, and 10 bases lay outside the gene matches. The CDR3 has 18 amino acids. Germline V gene lookup returns CDR1 SGHTA and CDR2 FQGTGA. CDR3 region: CASSLTDPLAGGPDTQYF. For the CDR3, the DNA is TGTGCCAGCAGCTTAACGGATCCCCTAGCGGGGGGGCCCGATACGCAGTATTTT. Full variable domain (missing parts from reference TRBV7-3 and TRBJ2-3): GAGVSQTPSNKVTEKGKYVELRCDPISGHTALYWYRQSLGQGPEFLIYFQGTGAADDSGLPNDRFFAVRPEGSVSTLKIQRTERGDSAVYLCASSLTDPLAGGPDTQYFGPGTRLTVL.

The chain is built from TRBV5-1 and TRBJ2-7; a weak D match, TRBD2 (5 bases). The V end was cut by 0 bases, the J end by 2 bases, with 6 bases between. The CDR3 extends over 13 amino acids. The germline V gene encodes CDR1 SGHRS and CDR2 YFSETQ. The CDR3, as DNA: TGCGCCAGCAGCTTGGACGGGGCCTACGAGCAGTACGTC. Its translation: CASSLDGAYEQYV.

The chain couples TRBV4-3 to TRBJ2-1, with 7 bases aligning to TRBD1. This CDR3 has 16 residues. The J segment lost 0 bases and the V segment lost 3 bases, leaving 5 bases of the junction unmatched. Germline V lookup: CDR1 LGHNA, CDR2 YSLEER. CDR3 sequence: CASSQETGTSYNEQFF. In nucleotides, the CDR3 is TGCGCCAGCAGCCAGGAGACAGGGACCTCCTACAATGAGCAGTTCTTC.

The CDR3 reads CAISSRGQGNTGELFF. The DNA for the CDR3 is TGTGCCATCAGTAGCCGTGGGCAGGGGAACACCGGGGAGCTGTTTTTT. J is TRBJ2-2 and V is TRBV10-3, with D possibly TRBD1 on 5 matching bases. The CDR3 spans 16 residues. The V end was cut by 5 bases, the J end by 1 base, with 14 bases between. CDR1 ENHRY and CDR2 SYGVKD come from the germline V gene.